Each of the 3 T cell receptor beta chains below was sequenced from the same sample in a study of T cell repertoires in cytomegalovirus infection. What these receptors recognize is not known. TCRdb called the reads again in MiXCR, with one record for every CDR3 protein. The sample has some 920,000 distinct CDR3 sequences, around 32% seen once. Sequences were derived from cultured CD8+ T cells from PBMCs, sampled from culture after CMV antigen stimulation. These receptor sequences come from a human donor in good health (CMV status not recorded). Some clones in this sample may be carry-over from other donors' samples.

The chain uses TRBV7-2 and TRBJ2-7; maybe TRBD1 (5 bases). Germline V lookup: CDR1 SGHTA, CDR2 FQGNSA. The length of the CDR3 is 13 residues. V was shortened by 3 bases and J by 4 bases, with 10 bases between the two germline ends. CDR3 loop: CASSFHQGYEQYF. For the CDR3, the DNA is TGTGCCAGCAGCTTCCACCAGGGATACGAGCAGTACTTC. Based on the CDR3 plus reference TRBV7-2 and TRBJ2-7, the full variable domain is GAGVSQSPSNKVTEKGKDVELRCDPISGHTALYWYRQSLGQGLEFLIYFQGNSAPDKSGLPSDRFSAERTGGSVSTLTIQRTQQEDSAVYLCASSFHQGYEQYFGPGTRLTVT.

This clonotype was found a few times. The chain is built from TRBV28 and TRBJ2-2; D is possibly TRBD1 (6 bases). CDR3 length: 16 amino acids. The V gene lost 0 bases and the J gene lost 3 bases, with 11 bases spanning the gap. Germline V lookup: CDR1 MDHEN, CDR2 SYDVKM. CDR3: CASSLWGDRYTGELFF. The CDR3 region has the DNA TGTGCCAGCAGTTTATGGGGAGACAGGTACACCGGGGAGCTGTTTTTT. Together with reference TRBV28 and TRBJ2-2, the CDR3 gives the full variable domain: DVKVTQSSRYLVKRTGEKVFLECVQDMDHENMFWYRQDPGLGLRLIYFSYDVKMKEKGDIPEGYSVSREKKERFSLILESASTNQTSMYLCASSLWGDRYTGELFFGEGSRLTVL.

V is TRBV6-5 and J is TRBJ1-1; 9 positions match TRBD1. The CDR3 consists of 13 residues. The ends lost 6 bases at V and 11 bases at J; junction bases unmatched: 10. Germline V gene sequence: CDR1 MNHEY, CDR2 SVGAGI. The CDR3 DNA sequence: TGTGCCAGCAGCCCGGGACAGGGAATTTTGGCTTTCTTT. Translation gives CASSPGQGILAFF.